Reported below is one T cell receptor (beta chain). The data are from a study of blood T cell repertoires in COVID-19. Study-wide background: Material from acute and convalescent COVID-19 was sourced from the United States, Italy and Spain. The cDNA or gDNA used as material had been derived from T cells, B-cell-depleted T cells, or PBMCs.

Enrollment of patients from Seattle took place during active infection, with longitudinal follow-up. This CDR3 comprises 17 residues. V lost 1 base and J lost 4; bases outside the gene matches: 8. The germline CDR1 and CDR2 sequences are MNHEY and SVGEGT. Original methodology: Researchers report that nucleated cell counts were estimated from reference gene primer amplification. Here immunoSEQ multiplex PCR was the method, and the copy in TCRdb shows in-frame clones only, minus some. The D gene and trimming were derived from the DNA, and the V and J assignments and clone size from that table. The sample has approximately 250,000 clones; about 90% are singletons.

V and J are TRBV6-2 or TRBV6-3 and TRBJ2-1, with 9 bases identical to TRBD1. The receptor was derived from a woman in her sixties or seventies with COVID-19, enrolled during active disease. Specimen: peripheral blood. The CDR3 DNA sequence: TGTGCCAGCAGTTACTTCCTCGGACAGGGGCGGTACAATGAGCAGTTCTTC. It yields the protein CASSYFLGQGRYNEQFF.